In its sample, the clone carrying this T cell receptor beta chain was seen a few times. This specimen belongs to a study of blood T cells in healthy people across ages. With a J-beta primer mix and a sample-barcoded 5' primer, a second PCR ran about 7 to 12 cycles. Each CDR3 protein gets one entry after TCRdb re-called the 5' RACE reads with MiXCR. The table includes approximately 900,000 distinct CDR3 sequences, 45% to 50% detected once. The CDR3 consists of 17 residues. V dropped 5 bases and J dropped 2 bases, with 18 bases sitting between them. The V gene is TRBV12-3 or TRBV12-4, the J gene TRBJ2-2, with a tentative D call TRBD1 (6 bases). This clonotype was sampled from a man under 40 in good health. What was sequenced was blood. Here the CDR3 reads CASSASSRGYNTGELFF. The CDR3 region has the DNA TGTGCCAGCAGTGCGTCTTCGAGGGGGTATAACACCGGGGAGCTGTTTTTT.